One sample yielded the 29 T cell receptor beta chains listed below, sequenced in a study of T cell responses to AZD1222 COVID-19 vaccine. The repertoire was sequenced with immunoSEQ multiplex PCR; TCRdb's copy has only in-frame clones and lacks some. The data contain 150,000 or so clones, 88% of them singletons. This sample comprised peripheral blood, obtained on day 0 of AZD1222 vaccination. The receptors originated from an adult in good health.

V gene TRBV7-2 combines with J gene TRBJ1-1; possible D gene TRBD1, 5 bases. Trimming shortened V by 1 base and J by 5 bases, and 14 bases separated the two germline ends. In germline, CDR1 is SGHTA, CDR2 FQGNSA. The CDR3 consists of 15 residues. The CDR3: CASSLGRAGGTEAFF. The CDR3 DNA follows: TGTGCCAGCAGCTTAGGCAGGGCCGGGGGGACTGAAGCTTTCTTT.

The rearrangement uses TRBV28 and TRBJ2-7; 12 bases agree with TRBD1. This CDR3 comprises 15 residues. The V segment lost 4 bases and the J segment 2 bases; nucleotides outside the gene matches: 3. CDR1 and CDR2 (germline): MDHEN, SYDVKM. CDR3: CASSSGQGAAYEQYF. CDR3 DNA sequence: TGTGCCAGCAGTTCGGGACAGGGGGCGGCCTACGAGCAGTACTTC.

In this sample, this clone turned up once. The gene calls are TRBV2 and TRBJ1-1; D perhaps matches TRBD1 (5 bases). V was trimmed by 6 bases and J by 3 bases, leaving 14 bases between them. The CDR3 spans 14 residues. The germline V gene encodes CDR1 SNHLY and CDR2 FYNNEI. As DNA, the CDR3 is TGTGCCAGCAGCCGACTCGGGACGGACACTGAAGCTTTCTTT. Its protein is CASSRLGTDTEAFF.

The rearrangement links TRBV29-1 to TRBJ1-1; D gene ambiguous. From germline, CDR1 is SQVTM and CDR2 ANQGSEA. V was shortened by 4 bases and J by 5 bases, with 14 bases between the two germline ends. The CDR3 covers 13 residues. In DNA, the CDR3 is TGCAGCGTTGCGGACGCCGGTGGTACTGAAGCTTTCTTT. Protein: CSVADAGGTEAFF. Using reference TRBV29-1 and TRBJ1-1 for the parts outside the CDR3, the full variable domain is SAVISQKPSRDICQRGTSLTIQCQVDSQVTMMFWYRQQPGQSLTLIATANQGSEATYESGFVIDKFPISRPNLTFSTLTVSNMSPEDSSIYLCSVADAGGTEAFFGQGTRLTVV.

This clone showed up just once. The chain uses TRBV20-1 and TRBJ1-1; a possible D gene is TRBD1 (5 bases). CDR3 length equals 13 residues. Trimming took 3 bases from V and 1 from J, leaving 9 bases between them. Germline lookup yields CDR1 DFQATT and CDR2 SNEGSKA (reference sequence). The CDR3 loop reads CSASEGRNTEAFF. The CDR3 coding sequence is TGCAGTGCTAGTGAGGGACGGAACACTGAAGCTTTCTTT.

The V gene is TRBV27, the J gene TRBJ2-2; D is unclear. Between the trimmed V and J ends, which lost 7 bases and 2 bases, there was a span of 11 bases. There are 14 residues in the CDR3. The V gene's germline CDR1 is MNHEY and CDR2 SMNVEV (reference sequence). The CDR3 nucleotides read TGTGCCAGCAACGGAAAAATCAACACCGGGGAGCTGTTTTTT. This translates into CASNGKINTGELFF.

The chain combines TRBV3-1 (or the pseudogene TRBV3-2) with TRBJ1-2; no definite D call. This CDR3 spans 15 amino acids. V gave up 0 bases and J gave up 2 bases, with 10 bases separating them. Germline CDR1 LGHDT, CDR2 YNNKEL (reference sequence). The CDR3: CASSQDRAGNYGYTF. The DNA for the CDR3 is TGTGCCAGCAGCCAAGATCGGGCAGGAAACTATGGCTACACCTTC.

The V and J genes are TRBV28 and TRBJ1-6, with a tentative D call TRBD1 (5 bases). CDR3 length: 15 amino acids. The V end was cut by 5 bases, the J end by 5 bases, with 13 bases between. Germline V gene lookup returns CDR1 MDHEN and CDR2 SYDVKM. Here the CDR3 reads CASSTQGLDNSPLHF. DNA of the CDR3: TGTGCCAGCAGTACGCAGGGACTTGATAATTCACCCCTCCACTTT.

This chain uses TRBV6-2 or TRBV6-3 with TRBJ1-2; D call uncertain. Germline V gene data show CDR1 as MNHEY and CDR2 as SVGEGT. This CDR3 is built from 14 residues. Trimming pared 0 bases from V and 4 bases from J, leaving 9 bases between. As DNA, the CDR3 is TGTGCCAGCAGTTACTCAAGTGAGTTCTATGGCTACACCTTC. It translates to CASSYSSEFYGYTF.

The chain recombines TRBV5-1 with TRBJ2-7; 9 bases match TRBD1. In germline, CDR1 is SGHRS, CDR2 YFSETQ. The V segment lost 4 bases and the J segment 0 bases; nucleotides outside the gene matches: 5. This CDR3 is built from 15 residues. CDR3 in amino acids: CASSAGQGNSYEQYF. The CDR3 DNA reads TGCGCCAGCAGCGCGGGACAGGGTAACTCCTACGAGCAGTACTTC.

This chain connects TRBV4-1 to TRBJ1-6; no definite D call. The ends were cut back, 1 base at V and 8 bases at J, with 12 bases in the middle. This CDR3 contains 15 residues. Per germline, CDR1 MGHRA and CDR2 YSYEKL. In nucleotides, the CDR3 is TGCGCCAGCAGCCAAGGTCAGGCTAGCGATTCACCCCTCCACTTT. The encoded protein is CASSQGQASDSPLHF.

V usage is TRBV6-5 and J usage is TRBJ1-5; D might be TRBD1 (6 bases). V dropped 6 bases and J dropped 5 bases, with 14 bases sitting between them. Per germline, CDR1 MNHEY and CDR2 SVGAGI. This CDR3 contains 14 residues. CDR3 in amino acids: CASRAGATDQPQHF. As DNA, the CDR3 is TGTGCCAGCAGGGCGGGGGCCACGGATCAGCCCCAGCATTTT.

The chain employs TRBV27 and TRBJ2-1; D is perhaps TRBD1 or TRBD2 (5 bases each). Trimming cost V 2 bases and J 7 bases, with 12 bases left between them. CDR1 is MNHEY and CDR2 is SMNVEV in the germline V gene (reference sequence). CDR3 length: 14 amino acids. In nucleotides, the CDR3 is TGTGCCAGCAGTTTACGGGACGGATGGAATGAGCAGTTCTTC. Residues: CASSLRDGWNEQFF.

This rearrangement joins TRBV7-2 to TRBJ1-2; no clear D gene. This CDR3 is 13 amino acids long. The germline V gene encodes CDR1 SGHTA and CDR2 FQGNSA. V gave up 7 bases and J gave up 0 bases, with 9 bases separating them. The CDR3 region is CASNLVANYGYTF. The CDR3 DNA reads as TGTGCCAGCAATCTCGTGGCTAACTATGGCTACACCTTC.

This chain uses TRBV9 with TRBJ1-1; D perhaps matches TRBD1 (5 bases). CDR1 SGDLS and CDR2 YYNGEE come from the germline V gene. The CDR3 contains 15 residues. V lost 4 bases and J lost 2, with 15 bases in between. CDR3 sequence (DNA): TGTGCCAGCAGCACCCTTGGGGGTGGAAACACTGAAGCTTTCTTT. Translated: CASSTLGGGNTEAFF.

The CDR3, as DNA: TGTGCCAGCAGCGTAGACGTAGCGGGGGGCACAGATACGCAGTATTTT. Protein sequence: CASSVDVAGGTDTQYF. V is TRBV9 and J is TRBJ2-3, with 9 positions matching TRBD2. Germline loops: CDR1 SGDLS, CDR2 YYNGEE. Germline trimming cut 0 bases from V and 1 base from J; bases unmatched to any gene: 3. This CDR3 contains 16 residues. Combining the CDR3 with reference TRBV9 and TRBJ2-3 gives the whole variable domain DSGVTQTPKHLITATGQRVTLRCSPRSGDLSVYWYQQSLDQGLQFLIQYYNGEERAKGNILERFSAQQFPDLHSELNLSSLELGDSALYFCASSVDVAGGTDTQYFGPGTRLTVL.

This clone was recorded once. The gene calls are TRBV4-1 and TRBJ2-3; D is perhaps TRBD2 (5 bases). Germline V CDR1 and CDR2: MGHRA, YSYEKL. The CDR3 is 20 amino acids. The V end lost 0 bases, the J end lost 0 bases, and 22 bases lay between the germline ends. The CDR3, as DNA: TGCGCCAGCAGCCAAGAAAGCCTTCGGGGTAGGACCCAAAGCACAGATACGCAGTATTTT. This encodes CASSQESLRGRTQSTDTQYF.

This clone was counted between two and nine times. At one end the junction does not follow the germline gene, possibly because of a read error. The chain uses TRBV5-6 and TRBJ1-1; 8 nucleotides line up with TRBD1. The CDR3 consists of 14 residues. Germline CDR1 reads SGHDT; CDR2 reads YYEEEE. The CDR3 DNA sequence: TGTGCCAGCAGTTTGGGACAGGTGAACACTGAAGCTTTCTTT. Protein: CASSLGQVNTEAFF.

The chain combines TRBV5-4 with TRBJ2-5; D is unclear. Germline loops: CDR1 SGHNT, CDR2 YYREEE (reference sequence). This CDR3 is 15 amino acids long. V lost 0 bases, J lost 3 bases, and 12 bases lay in between. The CDR3 loop reads CASSLGGRGEETQYF. As DNA, the CDR3 is TGTGCCAGCAGCTTGGGTGGGCGCGGAGAAGAGACCCAGTACTTC.

The CDR3 protein is CAINKGGAEAFF. The CDR3 DNA follows: TGTGCCATAAACAAGGGTGGGGCTGAAGCTTTCTTT. V is TRBV6-6 and J is TRBJ1-1; D remains unclear. V shed 10 bases and J shed 6 bases, with 15 bases lying between them. Per germline, CDR1 MNHNY and CDR2 SVGAGI (reference sequence). This CDR3 contains 12 residues.

V usage is TRBV6-6 and J usage is TRBJ1-2, with TRBD1 as a possible D gene (5 bases). Trimming shortened V by 6 bases and J by 7 bases, and 18 bases separated the two germline ends. The CDR3 loop spans 14 amino acids. CDR1 MNHNY and CDR2 SVGAGI come from the germline V gene (reference sequence). The chain's CDR3 is CASSAGPTGSGYTF. The DNA of the CDR3 is TGTGCCAGCAGCGCTGGACCAACAGGCTCTGGCTACACCTTC.

The gene calls are TRBV6-4 and TRBJ1-5, with D maybe TRBD1 (5 bases). Deletions cut 6 bases from V and 0 bases from J, with 12 bases between. The CDR3 length is 15 residues. Germline CDR1 and CDR2: MRHNA and SNTAGT. Here the CDR3 reads CASSVGTVSNQPQHF. The DNA of the CDR3 is TGTGCCAGCAGCGTCGGGACGGTTAGCAATCAGCCCCAGCATTTT.

The rearrangement joins TRBV27 to TRBJ1-4; D not resolved. CDR1 and CDR2 from the germline V gene are MNHEY and SMNVEV (reference sequence). CDR3 length: 13 residues. V was shortened by 5 bases and J by 0 bases, with 4 bases between the two germline ends. The CDR3 DNA sequence: TGTGCCAGCAGTGCAGCAACTAATGAAAAACTGTTTTTT. Its translation: CASSAATNEKLFF.

This clone was found a few times. The chain joins TRBV19 to TRBJ2-2; possible D gene TRBD1, 6 bases. In germline, CDR1 is LNHDA, CDR2 SQIVND (reference sequence). Trimming cost V 4 bases and J 3 bases, with 15 bases left between them. This CDR3 is built from 16 residues. The CDR3 loop reads CASSTRQARDTGELFF. The CDR3 region has the DNA TGTGCCAGTAGTACCAGACAGGCCCGCGACACCGGGGAGCTGTTTTTT.

The chain combines TRBV9 with TRBJ2-1, with TRBD2 matching 8 bases. The CDR3 is 15 residues long. Per germline, CDR1 SGDLS and CDR2 YYNGEE. J lost 5 bases, V lost 7 bases, and 11 bases had no gene match. The CDR3, as DNA: TGTGCCAGCCGCAAGACCGGGGGGGCCAACAATGAGCAGTTCTTC. Translated: CASRKTGGANNEQFF.

The V call is TRBV5-8, the J call TRBJ2-2, with D perhaps TRBD1 or TRBD2 (6 bases each). The germline V gene has CDR1 SGHTS and CDR2 YDEGEE. This CDR3 contains 16 residues. V was shortened by 3 bases and J by 4 bases, with 16 bases between the two germline ends. The CDR3, as DNA: TGTGCCAGCAGCTCATCATGGGGGGCGAGCACCGGGGAGCTGTTTTTT. It codes for CASSSSWGASTGELFF.

The chain recombines TRBV9 with TRBJ1-1, with no clear D. CDR1 and CDR2 from the germline V gene are SGDLS and YYNGEE. The germline V and J ends were trimmed by 0 bases and 1 base, with 4 bases remaining between them. The CDR3 contains 13 residues. Written as DNA, the CDR3 is TGTGCCAGCAGCGTAGGATGGAACACTGAAGCTTTCTTT. Translation: CASSVGWNTEAFF.

This CDR3 is CASNGGWNNEQFF. CDR3 bases: TGTGCCAGCAACGGGGGTTGGAACAATGAGCAGTTCTTC. The gene calls are TRBV5-4 and TRBJ2-1; D possibly corresponds to TRBD2 (6 bases). The CDR3 contains 13 residues. Looked up from germline, CDR1 is SGHNT and CDR2 is YYREEE (reference sequence). Trimming removed 6 bases at V and 5 bases at J, with 12 bases between.

The chain joins TRBV7-2 to TRBJ2-4; 11 bases match TRBD1. The CDR3 is 15 amino acids. V gave up 5 bases and J gave up 8 bases; unmatched junction bases: 8. Germline V gives CDR1 SGHTA, CDR2 FQGNSA. The CDR3 DNA is TGTGCCAGCAGCACGGGACAGGGGGAAGGGGACATTCAGTACTTC. Amino acids: CASSTGQGEGDIQYF.